This T cell receptor beta chain originates from a study of blood T cell repertoires in COVID-19 (dated by TCRdb to 2018 to 2020). Study-level background: The collaborator samples originated in the United States, Italy and Spain and spanned the acute and convalescent phases of COVID-19. The prospective study material was composed of cDNA or gDNA derived from T cells, B-cell-depleted T cells, or PBMCs. The sample metadata nearly always contained a de-identified subject ID, COVID-19 status, age in years and sex. The repertoires were made available in a free public database intended to serve as a resource for research on the immune response to SARS-CoV-2. HLA class I and class II types, where available, came from metadata supplied by the sample provider rather than from assay-based typing. The dataset comprised deeply sampled blood TCRbeta repertoires from subjects exposed to, actively infected with, or recovered from COVID-19. The samples were drawn from two sources: the first 160 participants of the ongoing ImmuneRACE study, and 1,000 to 1,500 subjects contributed by 6 global collaborators.

To note about this clone: It has no known antigen specificity. No much larger clone is present one base from it, and per-base qualities are unavailable.

Each collaborating institution followed its own protocols to collect whole blood in K2EDTA tubes. For TCRbeta analysis, collaborators shipped samples as frozen whole blood, isolated PBMCs, or DNA extracted from either of those sample types. Trimming takes 6 bases from V and 4 bases from J, and the germline ends sit 16 bases apart. Reading from cysteine to phenylalanine, the CDR3 counts 15 amino acids. The entry retains the CDR3 DNA only, 45 bases that are in frame from base 1. CDR1 MNHEY and CDR2 SVGAGI are derived from the germline V gene. TCRbeta CDR3 regions were amplified from genomic DNA using the immunoSEQ Assay, a bias-controlled multiplex PCR. From the authors' description of their analysis: The number of nucleated cells in each sample was estimated by amplification of reference gene primers within the assay. To quantify the absolute abundance of each unique TCRbeta CDR3 rearrangement, sequence reads were collapsed and filtered. Productive Simpson clonality was computed per sample as the square root of Simpson's diversity index over productive rearrangements. TCRdb carries this immuneACCESS record with in-frame sequences only. Its versions omit some clonotypes, under half of them owing to an unresolved V gene in the studies checked, with the rest unexplained. V, J and clone size derive from that table, while D and trimming were established from the DNA sequence. This sample holds 150,000 to 200,000 clones; more than 80% were observed only once. The ten top clones hold about 2.8% of the sample.

What the study reported, not specific to this receptor: The amount of clinical and demographic metadata varied by source and participant and was provided uncurated.

The chain is assembled from TRBV6-5 and TRBJ1-5, and the D gene may be TRBD1, 5 bases matching. The material sequenced was peripheral blood. The TCR comes from a man aged 60 to 69 with acute or convalescent COVID-19. The sequenced DNA: TGTGCCAGCAGCGCGGGACCTCCAGCGAATCAGCCCCAGCATTTT. This gives the protein CASSAGPPANQPQHF.